This entry describes one T cell receptor (beta chain). Time point here: pretreatment peripheral blood. Each individual provided 1 to 8 samples (taken pretreatment and on-treatment). The data originate from a study of PD-L1 blockade in urothelial cancer. About the research overall: Patients with male sex and bladder-origin urothelial cancer accounted for most of the 29 enrolled. Anywhere from 0 to 3 prior chemotherapy regimens had been received by patients. T cells were recovered from blood samples at a median of around 150,000.

Method: immunoSEQ multiplex PCR; TCRdb's copy keeps in-frame clones and lacks some. The table has about 56,000 clones, 85% seen once; the top ten hold around 14%. Germline V gene sequence: CDR1 MDHEN, CDR2 SYDVKM. Trimming cost V 3 bases and J 3 bases, with 9 bases left between them. The CDR3 runs 14 residues. This specimen was PBMCs, taken around atezolizumab (anti-PD-L1) treatment. The TCR was taken from a man aged 65-85 years with urothelial cancer. V and J are TRBV28 and TRBJ1-5, with D uncertain. The CDR3 sequence: CASSFLPNNQPQHF. The DNA for the CDR3 is TGTGCCAGCAGTTTTTTACCTAACAATCAGCCCCAGCATTTT. Using reference TRBV28 and TRBJ1-5 for the parts outside the CDR3, the full variable domain is DVKVTQSSRYLVKRTGEKVFLECVQDMDHENMFWYRQDPGLGLRLIYFSYDVKMKEKGDIPEGYSVSREKKERFSLILESASTNQTSMYLCASSFLPNNQPQHFGDGTRLSIL.